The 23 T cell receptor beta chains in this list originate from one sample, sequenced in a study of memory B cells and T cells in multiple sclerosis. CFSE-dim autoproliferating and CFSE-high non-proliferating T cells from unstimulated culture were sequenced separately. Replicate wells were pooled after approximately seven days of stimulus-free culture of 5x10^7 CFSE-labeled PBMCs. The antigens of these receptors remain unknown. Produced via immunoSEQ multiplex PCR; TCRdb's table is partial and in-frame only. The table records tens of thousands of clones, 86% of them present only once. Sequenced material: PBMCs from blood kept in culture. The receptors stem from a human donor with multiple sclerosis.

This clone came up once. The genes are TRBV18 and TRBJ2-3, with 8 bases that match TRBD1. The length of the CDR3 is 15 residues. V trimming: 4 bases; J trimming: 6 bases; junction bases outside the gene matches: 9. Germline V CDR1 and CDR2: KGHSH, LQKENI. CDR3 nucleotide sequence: TGTGCCAGCTCACGTGGACAGGGAATATTCGATACGCAGTATTTT. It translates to CASSRGQGIFDTQYF.

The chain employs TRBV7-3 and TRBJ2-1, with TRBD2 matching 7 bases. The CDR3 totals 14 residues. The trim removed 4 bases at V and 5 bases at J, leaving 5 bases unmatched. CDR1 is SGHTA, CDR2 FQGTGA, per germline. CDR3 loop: CASSSMGGNNEQFF. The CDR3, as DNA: TGTGCCAGCAGCTCCATGGGAGGGAACAATGAGCAGTTCTTC. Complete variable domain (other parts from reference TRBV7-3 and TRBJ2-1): GAGVSQTPSNKVTEKGKYVELRCDPISGHTALYWYRQSLGQGPEFLIYFQGTGAADDSGLPNDRFFAVRPEGSVSTLKIQRTERGDSAVYLCASSSMGGNNEQFFGPGTRLTVL.

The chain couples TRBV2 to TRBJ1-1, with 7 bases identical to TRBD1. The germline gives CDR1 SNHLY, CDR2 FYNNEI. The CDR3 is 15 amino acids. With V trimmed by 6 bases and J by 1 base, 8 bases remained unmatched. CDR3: CASRGGRQGNTEAFF. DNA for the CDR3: TGTGCCAGCAGGGGGGGGAGACAGGGGAACACTGAAGCTTTCTTT. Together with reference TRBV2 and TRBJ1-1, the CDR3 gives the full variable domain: EPEVTQTPSHQVTQMGQEVILRCVPISNHLYFYWYRQILGQKVEFLVSFYNNEISEKSEIFDDQFSVERPDGSNFTLKIRSTKLEDSAMYFCASRGGRQGNTEAFFGQGTRLTVV.

CDR3 sequence (DNA): TGTGCCAGCAGCTTGGCCGGGGGGCTAGTTGGAAACACCATATATTTT. Translating it yields CASSLAGGLVGNTIYF. The chain links TRBV5-6 to TRBJ1-3; D is possibly TRBD1 (6 bases). Between the trimmed V and J ends, which lost 0 bases and 3 bases, there was a span of 13 bases. This CDR3 has 16 residues. Per germline, CDR1 SGHDT and CDR2 YYEEEE.

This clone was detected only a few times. The CDR3 bases are TGTGCCAGCAGTGCTATTGCAGGGTCCGAGCAGTACTTC. As protein: CASSAIAGSEQYF. The rearrangement joins TRBV6-4 to TRBJ2-7, with a possible D match to TRBD1 (5 bases). Germline V lookup: CDR1 MRHNA, CDR2 SNTAGT. The CDR3 length is 13 residues. V was cut by 4 bases and J by 6 bases, with 13 bases left in between.

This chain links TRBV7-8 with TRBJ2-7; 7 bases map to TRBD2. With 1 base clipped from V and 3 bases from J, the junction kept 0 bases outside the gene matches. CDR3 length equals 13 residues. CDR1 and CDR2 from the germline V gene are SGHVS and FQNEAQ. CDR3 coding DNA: TGTGCCAGCAGCTTAGGGGGGGGCTACGAGCAGTACTTC. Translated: CASSLGGGYEQYF.

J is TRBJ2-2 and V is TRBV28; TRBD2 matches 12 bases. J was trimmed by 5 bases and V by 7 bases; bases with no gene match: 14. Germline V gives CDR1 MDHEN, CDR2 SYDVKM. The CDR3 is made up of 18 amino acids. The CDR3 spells CASTVSIGLAGWTGELFF. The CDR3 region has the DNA TGTGCCAGCACAGTGTCTATCGGACTAGCGGGATGGACCGGGGAGCTGTTTTTT. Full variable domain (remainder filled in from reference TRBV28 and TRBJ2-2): DVKVTQSSRYLVKRTGEKVFLECVQDMDHENMFWYRQDPGLGLRLIYFSYDVKMKEKGDIPEGYSVSREKKERFSLILESASTNQTSMYLCASTVSIGLAGWTGELFFGEGSRLTVL.

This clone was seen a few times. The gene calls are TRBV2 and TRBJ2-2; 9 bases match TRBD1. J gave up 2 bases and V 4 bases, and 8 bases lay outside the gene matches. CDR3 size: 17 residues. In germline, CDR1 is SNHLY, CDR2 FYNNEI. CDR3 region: CASSVTGGRTNTGELFF. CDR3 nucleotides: TGTGCCAGCAGTGTGACAGGGGGGAGAACTAACACCGGGGAGCTGTTTTTT.

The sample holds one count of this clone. CDR3: CASSVGRTSEQYF. CDR3 DNA sequence: TGTGCCAGCAGTGTGGGCAGAACCAGCGAGCAGTACTTC. J is TRBJ2-7 and V is TRBV25-1; no reliable D call. The germline CDR1 and CDR2 sequences are MGHDK and SYGVNS. CDR3 size: 13 residues. The V end was cut by 4 bases, the J end by 6 bases, with 13 bases between.

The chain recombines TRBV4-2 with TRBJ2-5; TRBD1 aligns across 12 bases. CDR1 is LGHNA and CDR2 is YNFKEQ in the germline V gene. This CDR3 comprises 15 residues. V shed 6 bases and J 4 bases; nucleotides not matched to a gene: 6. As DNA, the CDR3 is TGTGCCAGCAGGGGACAGGGGGCCCGACGAGAGACCCAGTACTTC. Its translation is CASRGQGARRETQYF.

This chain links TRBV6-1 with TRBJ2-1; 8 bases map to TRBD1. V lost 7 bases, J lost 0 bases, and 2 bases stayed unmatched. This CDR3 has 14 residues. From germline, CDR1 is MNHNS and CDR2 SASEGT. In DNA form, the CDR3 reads TGTGCCAGCATTACAGGGGGCTCCTACAATGAGCAGTTCTTC. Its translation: CASITGGSYNEQFF.

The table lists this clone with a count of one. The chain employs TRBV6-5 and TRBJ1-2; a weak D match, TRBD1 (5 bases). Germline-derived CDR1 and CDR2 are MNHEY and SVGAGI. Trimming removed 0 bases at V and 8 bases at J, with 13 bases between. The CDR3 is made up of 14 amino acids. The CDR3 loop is CASSYSVGGTGYTF. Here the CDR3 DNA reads TGTGCCAGCAGTTACTCGGTGGGAGGGACCGGCTACACCTTC.

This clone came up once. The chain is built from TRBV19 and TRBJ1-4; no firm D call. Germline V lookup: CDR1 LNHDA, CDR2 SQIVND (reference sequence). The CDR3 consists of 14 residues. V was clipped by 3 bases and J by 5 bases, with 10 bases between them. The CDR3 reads CASSIQSINEKLFF. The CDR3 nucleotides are TGTGCCAGTAGTATTCAGTCTATAAATGAAAAACTGTTTTTT.

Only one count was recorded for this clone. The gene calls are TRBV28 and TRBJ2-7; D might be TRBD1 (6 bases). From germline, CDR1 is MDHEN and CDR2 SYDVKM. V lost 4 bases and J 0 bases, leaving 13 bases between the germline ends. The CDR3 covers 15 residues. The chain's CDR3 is CASSSAGALSYEQYF. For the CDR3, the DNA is TGTGCCAGCAGTTCTGCAGGGGCCCTCTCCTACGAGCAGTACTTC.

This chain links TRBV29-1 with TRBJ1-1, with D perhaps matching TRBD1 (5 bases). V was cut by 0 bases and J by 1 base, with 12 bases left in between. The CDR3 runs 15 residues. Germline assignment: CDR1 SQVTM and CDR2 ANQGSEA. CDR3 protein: CSVEEFGGWNTEAFF. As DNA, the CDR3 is TGCAGCGTTGAAGAATTTGGGGGATGGAACACTGAAGCTTTCTTT. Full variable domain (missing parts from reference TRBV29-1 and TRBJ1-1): SAVISQKPSRDICQRGTSLTIQCQVDSQVTMMFWYRQQPGQSLTLIATANQGSEATYESGFVIDKFPISRPNLTFSTLTVSNMSPEDSSIYLCSVEEFGGWNTEAFFGQGTRLTVV.

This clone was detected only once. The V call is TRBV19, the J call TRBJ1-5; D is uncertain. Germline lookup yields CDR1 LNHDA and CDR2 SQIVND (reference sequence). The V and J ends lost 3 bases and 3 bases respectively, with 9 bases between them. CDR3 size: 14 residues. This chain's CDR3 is CASSMRVSNQPQHF. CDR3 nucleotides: TGTGCCAGTAGTATGAGGGTTTCCAATCAGCCCCAGCATTTT. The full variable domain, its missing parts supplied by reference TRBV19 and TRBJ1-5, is DGGITQSPKYLFRKEGQNVTLSCEQNLNHDAMYWYRQDPGQGLRLIYYSQIVNDFQKGDIAEGYSVSREKKESFPLTVTSAQKNPTAFYLCASSMRVSNQPQHFGDGTRLSIL.

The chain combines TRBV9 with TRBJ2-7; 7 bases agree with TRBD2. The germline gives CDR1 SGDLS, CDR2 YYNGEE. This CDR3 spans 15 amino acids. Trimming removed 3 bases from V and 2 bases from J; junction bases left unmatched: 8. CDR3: CASSAGLLQTYEQYF. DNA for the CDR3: TGTGCCAGCAGCGCGGGACTACTACAAACCTACGAGCAGTACTTC.

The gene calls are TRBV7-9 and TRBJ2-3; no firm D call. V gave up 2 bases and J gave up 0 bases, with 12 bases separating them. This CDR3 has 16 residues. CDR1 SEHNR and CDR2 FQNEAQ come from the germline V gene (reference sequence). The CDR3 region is CASSLLRETSTDTQYF. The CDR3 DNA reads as TGTGCCAGCAGCTTATTACGAGAGACTAGCACAGATACGCAGTATTTT.

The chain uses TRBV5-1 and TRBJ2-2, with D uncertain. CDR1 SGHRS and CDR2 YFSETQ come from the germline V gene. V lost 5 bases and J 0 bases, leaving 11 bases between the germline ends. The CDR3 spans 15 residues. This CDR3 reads CASSFVSSNTGELFF. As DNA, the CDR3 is TGCGCCAGCAGTTTTGTCAGTTCGAACACCGGGGAGCTGTTTTTT.

DNA for the CDR3: TGTGCCAGCAGCTTAGGACAGGGCAATCAGCCCCAGCATTTT. Its protein is CASSLGQGNQPQHF. The V and J genes are TRBV13 and TRBJ1-5, with D possibly being TRBD1 (5 bases). In germline, CDR1 is PRHDT, CDR2 FYEKMQ (reference sequence). The CDR3 has 14 amino acids. V gave up 0 bases and J gave up 2 bases, with 5 bases separating them. Full variable domain (missing parts from reference TRBV13 and TRBJ1-5): AAGVIQSPRHLIKEKRETATLKCYPIPRHDTVYWYQQGPGQDPQFLISFYEKMQSDKGSIPDRFSAQQFSDYHSELNMSSLELGDSALYFCASSLGQGNQPQHFGDGTRLSIL.

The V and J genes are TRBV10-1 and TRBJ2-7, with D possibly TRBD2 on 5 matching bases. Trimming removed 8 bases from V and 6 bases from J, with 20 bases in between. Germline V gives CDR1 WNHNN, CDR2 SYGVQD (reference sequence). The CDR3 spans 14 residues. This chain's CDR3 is CASVAGPSSGEQYF. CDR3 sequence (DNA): TGCGCCAGCGTGGCGGGTCCTAGCTCTGGCGAGCAGTACTTC.

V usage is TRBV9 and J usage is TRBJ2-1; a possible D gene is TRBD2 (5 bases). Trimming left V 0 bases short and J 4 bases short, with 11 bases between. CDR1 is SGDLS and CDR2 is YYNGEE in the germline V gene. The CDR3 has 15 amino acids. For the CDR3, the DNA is TGTGCCAGCAGCGTAGCCCAGGAGGTTTACAATGAGCAGTTCTTC. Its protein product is CASSVAQEVYNEQFF.

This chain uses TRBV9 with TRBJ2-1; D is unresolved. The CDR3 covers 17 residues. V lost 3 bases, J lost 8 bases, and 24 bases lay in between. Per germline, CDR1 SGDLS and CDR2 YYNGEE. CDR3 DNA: TGTGCCAGCAGCGACGGGCCATCAACAAAGGTTAACGATGAGCAGTTCTTC. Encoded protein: CASSDGPSTKVNDEQFF.